The source of this T cell receptor beta chain is a study of graft-versus-host responses after intestinal transplantation. CDR1 is MNHEY, CDR2 SMNVEV, per germline (reference sequence). Trimming took off 4 bases at V and 2 bases at J, with 12 bases between the two ends. CDR3 size: 14 residues. The data were produced by immunoSEQ multiplex PCR, yet TCRdb's version contains in-frame clones alone and is incomplete. The table records about 96,000 clones, roughly 90% of them present only once. Study-level points and caveats: Some GvH clones were seen earlier in gut or blood, suggesting intestinal origin.

This clone appeared a single time. No antigen is known for it. This sequence was found in a human donor who received an intestinal transplant. This specimen consisted of unstimulated CD4+ T cells sorted from spleen or lymph node cells, obtained before intestinal transplant. The chain carries TRBV27 and TRBJ2-7, with D possibly TRBD1 on 5 matching bases. The CDR3 nucleotides read TGTGCCAGCAGTTACAGGTCCTGGGCCTACGAGCAGTACTTC. Its protein is CASSYRSWAYEQYF.